This T cell receptor beta chain was recorded in a study of control samples from healthy donors and cancer patients. In germline, CDR1 is WNHNN, CDR2 SYGVQD (reference sequence). V was cut by 4 bases and J by 3 bases, with 7 bases left in between. The CDR3 is made up of 12 amino acids. Profiled with immunoSEQ multiplex PCR; TCRdb holds only in-frame clones, not every one. Of 140,000 or so clones listed, more than 85% are singletons. This chain uses TRBV10-1 with TRBJ2-7; D ambiguous. This clonotype originated in a man aged 25 to 40 in good health. Sequencing was performed on blood. The CDR3 bases are TGCGCCAGCAGTGTGGACGTCTACGAGCAGTACTTC. Protein product: CASSVDVYEQYF.